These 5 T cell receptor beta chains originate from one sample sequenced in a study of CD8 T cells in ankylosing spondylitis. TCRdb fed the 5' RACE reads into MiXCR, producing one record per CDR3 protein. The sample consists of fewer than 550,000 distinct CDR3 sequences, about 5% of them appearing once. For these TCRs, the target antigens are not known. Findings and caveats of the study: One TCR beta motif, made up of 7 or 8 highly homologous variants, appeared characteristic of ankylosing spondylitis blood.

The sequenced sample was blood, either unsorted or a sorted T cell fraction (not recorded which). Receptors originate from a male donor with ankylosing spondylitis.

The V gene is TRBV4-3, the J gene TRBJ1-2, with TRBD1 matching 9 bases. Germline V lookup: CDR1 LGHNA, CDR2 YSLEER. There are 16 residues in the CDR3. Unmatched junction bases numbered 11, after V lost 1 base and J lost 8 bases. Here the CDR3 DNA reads TGCGCCAGCAGCCAAGGGACAGGGGAGGAGTTGGACGGCTACACCTTC. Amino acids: CASSQGTGEELDGYTF.

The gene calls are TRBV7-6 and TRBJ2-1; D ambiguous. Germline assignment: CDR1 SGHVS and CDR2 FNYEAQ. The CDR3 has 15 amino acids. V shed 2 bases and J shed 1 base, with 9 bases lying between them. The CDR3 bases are TGTGCCAGCAGCTTATTTCATGGGTCCTACAATGAGCAGTTCTTC. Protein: CASSLFHGSYNEQFF.

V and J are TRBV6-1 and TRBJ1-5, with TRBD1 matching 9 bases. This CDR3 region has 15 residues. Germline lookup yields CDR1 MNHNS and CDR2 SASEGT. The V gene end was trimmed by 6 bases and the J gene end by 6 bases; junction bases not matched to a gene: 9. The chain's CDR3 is CASSPRDRVSQPQHF. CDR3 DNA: TGTGCCAGCAGCCCCCGGGACAGGGTTAGTCAGCCCCAGCATTTT.

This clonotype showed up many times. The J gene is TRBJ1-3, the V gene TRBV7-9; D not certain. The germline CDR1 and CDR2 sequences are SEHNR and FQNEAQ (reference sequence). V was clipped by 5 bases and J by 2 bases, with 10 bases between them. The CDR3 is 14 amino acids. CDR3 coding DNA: TGTGCCAGCAGCCCCACGGCGGCTGGAAACACCATATATTTT. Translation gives CASSPTAAGNTIYF.

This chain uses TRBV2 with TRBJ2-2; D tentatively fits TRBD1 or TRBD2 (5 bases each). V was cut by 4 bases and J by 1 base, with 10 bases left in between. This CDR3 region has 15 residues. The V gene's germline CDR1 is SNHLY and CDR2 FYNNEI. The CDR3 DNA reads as TGTGCCAGCAGTGTGGCAGGGAGGAACACCGGGGAGCTGTTTTTT. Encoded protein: CASSVAGRNTGELFF.